This T cell receptor (beta chain) is from a study of T-cell reconstitution after alpha-beta-depleted transplantation in children. Study-level findings and limits: Approximately two months post-transplant, alpha-beta T cells reportedly originated from several hundred expanded graft clones. When one year had passed after transplant, most T-cell counts and diversity came from newly produced T cells. Diversity of TCRbeta at day 60 was high in some patients, arising from surviving recipient T cells and thymic progenitors.

Germline V gene sequence: CDR1 SGHVS, CDR2 FQNEAQ. The CDR3 is 13 residues long. V dropped 1 base and J dropped 7 bases, with 10 bases sitting between them. Preparation of the TCRbeta library was carried out with unique molecular identifiers. MiXCR, applied by TCRdb to the PCR reads, yields one record per CDR3 protein. This sample has about 460,000 distinct CDR3 sequences; 8% to 11% occur once, and the top ten carry 2% to 2.5%. The table lists this clonotype with many counts. No antigen is known for it. The TCR originated in a child aged 2 to 15 with inherited bone marrow failure, due to receive a stem cell transplant. The source material was PBMCs, sampled before TCRalphabeta/CD19-depleted stem cell transplant. The chain recombines TRBV7-8 with TRBJ1-1, with unresolved D. CDR3 coding DNA: TGTGCCAGCAGCTTAGTATTCGTCAGTGAAGCTTTCTTT. Protein sequence: CASSLVFVSEAFF.